The T cell receptor beta chain under discussion was sequenced for a study of T cell clonality in common variable immunodeficiency. Method: immunoSEQ multiplex PCR; TCRdb's copy keeps in-frame clones and lacks some. The repertoire shows about 40,000 clones, none seen only once; the top ten take 2.1%. General study findings and limits: CVID subjects shared fewer TCRbeta clones than healthy controls did. TCRbeta clonality was increased in CVID versus healthy controls. The cause of increased CVID clonality remains unclear without subpopulation sequencing. Reportedly, TCR beta sequences from common variable immunodeficiency showed fewer deletions and N-nucleotide insertions.

This clone showed up many times. Its antigen is currently unknown. This TCR was sampled from a person aged 18-69 years in good health. The sample taken for sequencing was peripheral blood mononuclear cells.

CDR3 DNA, as far as it was read: TGCAGCGTTGAAGATCACGGGCTAGCAGAAGAGACC. This encodes CSVEDHGLAEET. The whole CDR3 sequence is CSVEDHGLAEETQYF. The rearrangement links TRBV29-1 to TRBJ2-5; maybe TRBD2 (5 bases). The read terminates 3 residues before the CDR3 end, so the remaining end is supplied by the germline J gene. The germline V gene encodes CDR1 SQVTM and CDR2 ANQGSEA. The V and J ends lost 0 bases and 3 bases respectively, with 14 bases between them. CDR3 length equals 15 residues.